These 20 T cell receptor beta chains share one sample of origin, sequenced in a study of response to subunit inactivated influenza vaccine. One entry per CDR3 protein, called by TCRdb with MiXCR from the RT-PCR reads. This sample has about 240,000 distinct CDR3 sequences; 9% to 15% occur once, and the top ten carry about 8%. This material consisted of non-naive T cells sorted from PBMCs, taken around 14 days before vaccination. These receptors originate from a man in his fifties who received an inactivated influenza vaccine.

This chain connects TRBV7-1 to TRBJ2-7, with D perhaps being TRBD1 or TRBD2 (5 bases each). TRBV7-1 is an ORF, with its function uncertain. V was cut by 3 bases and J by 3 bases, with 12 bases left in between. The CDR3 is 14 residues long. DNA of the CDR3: TGTGCCAGCAGCTCGGGGGTCATCTTCTACGAGCAGTACTTC. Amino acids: CASSSGVIFYEQYF.

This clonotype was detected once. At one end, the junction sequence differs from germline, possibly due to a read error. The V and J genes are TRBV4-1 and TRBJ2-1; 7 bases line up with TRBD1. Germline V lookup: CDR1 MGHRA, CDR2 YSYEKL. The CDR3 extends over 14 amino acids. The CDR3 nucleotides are TGCACCAGCTGCCAAGGGGGCGCCTACAATGAGCAGTTCTTC. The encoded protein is CTSCQGGAYNEQFF.

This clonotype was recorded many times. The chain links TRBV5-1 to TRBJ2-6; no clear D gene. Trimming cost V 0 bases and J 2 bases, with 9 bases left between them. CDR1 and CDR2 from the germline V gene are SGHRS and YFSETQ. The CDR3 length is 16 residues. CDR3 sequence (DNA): TGCGCCAGCAGCTTGGCCGTAGGGACTGGGGCCAACGTCCTGACTTTC. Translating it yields CASSLAVGTGANVLTF.

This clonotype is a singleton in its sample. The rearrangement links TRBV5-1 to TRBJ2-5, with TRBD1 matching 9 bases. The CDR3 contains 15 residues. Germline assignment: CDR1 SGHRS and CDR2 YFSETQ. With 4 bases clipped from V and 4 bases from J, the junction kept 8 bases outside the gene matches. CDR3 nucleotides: TGCGCCAGCAGCGTGGGGACAGGGAATCGAGAGACCCAGTACTTC. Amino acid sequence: CASSVGTGNRETQYF.

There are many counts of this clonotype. The CDR3 DNA reads TGTGCCAGCAGTTGGGCCACCGGGGAGCTGTTTTTT. Its protein product is CASSWATGELFF. V is TRBV11-2 and J is TRBJ2-2; no clear D. The length of the CDR3 is 12 residues. The V gene's germline CDR1 is SGHAT and CDR2 FQNNGV. Trimming took off 6 bases at V and 4 bases at J, with 6 bases between the two ends.

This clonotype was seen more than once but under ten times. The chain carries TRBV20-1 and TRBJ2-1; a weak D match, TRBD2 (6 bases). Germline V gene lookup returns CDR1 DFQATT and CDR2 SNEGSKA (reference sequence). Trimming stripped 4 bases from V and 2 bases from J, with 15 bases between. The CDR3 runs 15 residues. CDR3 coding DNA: TGCAGTGCTACGCTAGGGACTTTCCCCTACAATGAGCAGTTCTTC. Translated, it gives CSATLGTFPYNEQFF.

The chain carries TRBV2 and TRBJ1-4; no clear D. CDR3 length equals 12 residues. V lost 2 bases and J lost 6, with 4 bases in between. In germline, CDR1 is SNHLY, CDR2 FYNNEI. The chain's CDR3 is CASSEQDEKLFF. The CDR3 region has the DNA TGTGCCAGCAGTGAACAGGATGAAAAACTGTTTTTT.

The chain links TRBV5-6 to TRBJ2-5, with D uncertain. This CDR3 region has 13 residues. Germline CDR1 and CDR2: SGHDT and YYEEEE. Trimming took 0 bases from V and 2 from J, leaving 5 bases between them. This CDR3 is CASSLGFQETQYF. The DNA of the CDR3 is TGTGCCAGCAGCTTGGGATTTCAAGAGACCCAGTACTTC. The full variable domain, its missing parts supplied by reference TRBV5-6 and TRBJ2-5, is DAGVTQSPTHLIKTRGQQVTLRCSPKSGHDTVSWYQQALGQGPQFIFQYYEEEERQRGNFPDRFSGHQFPNYSSELNVNALLLGDSALYLCASSLGFQETQYFGPGTRLLVL.

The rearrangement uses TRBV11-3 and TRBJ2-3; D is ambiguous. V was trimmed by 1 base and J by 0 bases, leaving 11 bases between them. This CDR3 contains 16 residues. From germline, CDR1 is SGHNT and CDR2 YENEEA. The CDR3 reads CASSLGTARSTDTQYF. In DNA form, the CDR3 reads TGTGCCAGCAGCTTAGGTACAGCGCGGAGCACAGATACGCAGTATTTT.

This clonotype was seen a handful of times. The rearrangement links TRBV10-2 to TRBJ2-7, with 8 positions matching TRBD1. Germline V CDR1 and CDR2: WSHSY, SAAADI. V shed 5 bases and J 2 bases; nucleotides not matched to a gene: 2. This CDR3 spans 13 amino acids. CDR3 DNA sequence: TGCGCCAGCAGTTCACAGGGGGCCTACGAGCAGTACTTC. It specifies CASSSQGAYEQYF.

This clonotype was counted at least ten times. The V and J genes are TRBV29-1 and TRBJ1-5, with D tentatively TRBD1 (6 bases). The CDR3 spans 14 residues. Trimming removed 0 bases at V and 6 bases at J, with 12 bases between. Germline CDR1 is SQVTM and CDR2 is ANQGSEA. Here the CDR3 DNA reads TGCAGCGTTGAAGATGGGGGGGCCCGTCAGCCCCAGCATTTT. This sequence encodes CSVEDGGARQPQHF.

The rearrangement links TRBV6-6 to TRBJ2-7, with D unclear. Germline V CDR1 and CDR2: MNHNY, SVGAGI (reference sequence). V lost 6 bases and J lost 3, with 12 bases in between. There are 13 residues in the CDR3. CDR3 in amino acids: CASRVLNRYEQYF. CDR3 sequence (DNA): TGTGCCAGCAGGGTCTTGAACCGCTACGAGCAGTACTTC.

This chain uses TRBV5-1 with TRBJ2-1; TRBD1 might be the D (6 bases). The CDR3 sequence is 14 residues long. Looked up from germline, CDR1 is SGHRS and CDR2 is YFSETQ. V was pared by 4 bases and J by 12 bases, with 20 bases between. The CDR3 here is CASSLTTGPRAQFF. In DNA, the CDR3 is TGCGCCAGCAGCCTGACCACAGGGCCCAGGGCGCAGTTCTTC.

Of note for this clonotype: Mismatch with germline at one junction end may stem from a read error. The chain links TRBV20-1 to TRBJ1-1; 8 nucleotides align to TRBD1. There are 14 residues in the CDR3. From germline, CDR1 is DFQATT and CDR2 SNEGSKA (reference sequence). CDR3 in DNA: TGCAGTGCTGGAGACAGGGGCGGTACCACTGAAGCTTTCTTT. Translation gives CSAGDRGGTTEAFF.

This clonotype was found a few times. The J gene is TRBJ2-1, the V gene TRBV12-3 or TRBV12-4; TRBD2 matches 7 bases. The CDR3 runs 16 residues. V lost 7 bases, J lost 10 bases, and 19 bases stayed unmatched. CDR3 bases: TGTGCCAGCATTATCTCAATGGCGGGGGTGGCGCGGGAGCAGTTCTTC. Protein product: CASIISMAGVAREQFF.

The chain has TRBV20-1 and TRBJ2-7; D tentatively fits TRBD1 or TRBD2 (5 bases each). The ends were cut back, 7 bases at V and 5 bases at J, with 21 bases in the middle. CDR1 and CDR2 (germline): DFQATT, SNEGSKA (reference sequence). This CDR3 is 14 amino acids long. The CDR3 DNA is TGCAGTGTAGACACCCGGGGCGGGTCCAACGAGCAGTACTTC. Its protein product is CSVDTRGGSNEQYF.

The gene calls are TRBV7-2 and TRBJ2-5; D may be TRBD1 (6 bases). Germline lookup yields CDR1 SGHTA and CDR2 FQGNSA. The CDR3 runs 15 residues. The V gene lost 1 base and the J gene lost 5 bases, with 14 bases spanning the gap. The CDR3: CASSLGTASFETQYF. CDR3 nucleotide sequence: TGTGCCAGCAGCTTAGGGACAGCCTCCTTTGAGACCCAGTACTTC.

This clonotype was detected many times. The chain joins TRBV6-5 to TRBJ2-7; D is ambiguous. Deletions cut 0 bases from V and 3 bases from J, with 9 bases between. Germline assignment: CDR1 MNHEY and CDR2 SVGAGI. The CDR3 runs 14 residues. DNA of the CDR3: TGTGCCAGCAGTTACTCAATAAACAGCTACGAGCAGTACTTC. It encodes CASSYSINSYEQYF.

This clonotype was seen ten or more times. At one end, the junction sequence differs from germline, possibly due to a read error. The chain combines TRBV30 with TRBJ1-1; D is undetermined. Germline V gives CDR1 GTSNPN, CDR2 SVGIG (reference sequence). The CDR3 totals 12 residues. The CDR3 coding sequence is TGTGCCTGGAGTGTACAGTTGGTCGGGGATAACTTT. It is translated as CAWSVQLVGDNF.

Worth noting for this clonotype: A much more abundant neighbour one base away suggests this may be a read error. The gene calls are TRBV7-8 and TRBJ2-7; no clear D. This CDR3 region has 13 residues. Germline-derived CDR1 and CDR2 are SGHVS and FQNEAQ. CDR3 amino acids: CACSLVWPGEQYF. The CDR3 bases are TGTGCCTGCAGCTTAGTTTGGCCAGGCGAGCAGTACTTC.